Described below is a single T cell receptor beta chain sequence and its context. Its cognate antigen is unknown. This CDR3 has 14 residues. Germline V lookup: CDR1 DFQATT, CDR2 SNEGSKA (reference sequence). With 4 bases clipped from V and 4 bases from J, the junction kept 5 bases outside the gene matches. This specimen belongs to a study of T-cell reconstitution after alpha-beta-depleted transplantation in children. Study observations and caveats: At around two months after transplant, the alpha-beta T cells were reportedly derived from several hundred expanded clones that came from non-depleted graft cells. T-cell counts and diversity were attributed mostly to newly produced T cells one year after transplant. TCRbeta diversity was high at day 60 in some patients (a result of surviving recipient T cells and thymic progenitors).

Using unique molecular identifiers, the investigators prepared the TCRbeta library. TCRdb redid the calling of the PCR reads with MiXCR, one entry per CDR3 protein. This sample yields fewer than 400,000 distinct CDR3 sequences, of which over 20% are seen a single time; approximately 11% belongs to the top ten. The origin of this receptor is a male patient aged 5 to 17 who had a stem cell transplant for acute lymphoblastic leukemia, so the T cells may come from the graft donor. This specimen consisted of PBMCs, mostly from graft donor cells, obtained 180 days after TCRalphabeta/CD19-depleted stem cell transplant. The J gene is TRBJ2-4, the V gene TRBV20-1; 9 nucleotides match TRBD1. As DNA, the CDR3 is TGCAGTGCTATAACAGGGGGCGTGAAAAACATTCAGTACTTC. Protein sequence: CSAITGGVKNIQYF.